This paragraph covers one T cell receptor beta chain sequence. This sample is drawn from a study of blood T cell repertoires in COVID-19. Study background: The United States, Italy and Spain provided the acute and convalescent COVID-19 samples.

Trimming removed 5 bases from V and 4 bases from J, with 7 bases in between. The CDR3 loop spans 11 amino acids. In germline, CDR1 is SQVTM, CDR2 ANQGSEA. TCRdb's table, derived via immunoSEQ multiplex PCR, lists solely in-frame clones and lacks some. Of about 46,000 clones listed, around four fifths were seen once; the top ten hold over 5%. The chain carries TRBV29-1 and TRBJ2-3; D unclear. The TCR comes from a woman older than 75 with acute or convalescent COVID-19. Sequenced input: peripheral blood. CDR3 nucleotide sequence: TGCAGCGTTAAGACATCAGATACGCAGTATTTT. Translation gives CSVKTSDTQYF.